A single sample is the source of the 12 T cell receptor beta chains below, sequenced in a study of PD-1 blockade in classical Hodgkin lymphoma (dated by TCRdb to 2018 to 2020). To prepare the library, the immunoSEQ multiplex PCR assay was applied. As stored in TCRdb, this immuneACCESS dataset retains in-frame rearrangements with V and J assigned. A fraction of the clones does not appear; measured against another copy, unresolved V genes explain less than half of the discrepancy, and the remainder lacks a known reason. The sample has about 35,000 clones on record, 75% to 95% of them singletons. 0.2% to 0.3% of the sample comes from the top ten. The intended sense of this specimen's time point label: cycle 1 day 1 (C1D1), immediately before nivolumab initiation. Every trial patient had relapsed following autologous stem cell transplantation, and prior brentuximab vedotin exposure was what differed among cohorts A, B and C. Magnetic negative selection with a Miltenyi CD4+ T cell isolation kit was used to purify CD4+ T cells from thawed PBMCs.

Material: CD4+ T cells from blood, obtained at baseline. The receptor source for this set is a human donor with classical Hodgkin lymphoma.

This rearrangement joins TRBV5-4 to TRBJ2-3; tentatively, D is TRBD1 (6 bases). V was clipped by 0 bases and J by 6 bases, with 20 bases between them. Per germline, CDR1 SGHNT and CDR2 YYREEE (reference sequence). The CDR3 length is 17 residues. The CDR3, as DNA: TGTGCCAGCAGCTTGGTTACAGGGTCTATTCGTGGGGATACGCAGTATTTT. Translation gives CASSLVTGSIRGDTQYF.

Concerning this clone: The junction differs from germline at one of its ends, possibly a read error. CDR3 sequence (DNA): TGTGCTAGCAGCTTAGCATTGGGCGGGAAAGAGACCCAGTACTTC. This codes for CASSLALGGKETQYF. The chain combines TRBV7-7 with TRBJ2-5; the D gene is possibly TRBD2 (6 bases). In germline, CDR1 is SSHAT, CDR2 FNYEAQ (reference sequence). The CDR3 extends over 15 amino acids.

The chain joins TRBV7-3 to TRBJ2-3; 9 bases match TRBD2. Unmatched junction bases numbered 13, after V lost 5 bases and J lost 13 bases. The CDR3 extends over 14 amino acids. Germline V gene lookup returns CDR1 SGHTA and CDR2 FQGTGA. CDR3 DNA sequence: TGTGCCAGCAGCGGGCGAGGGATAGCGGGAGAGAAGTATTTT. It yields the protein CASSGRGIAGEKYF.

This sequence joins TRBV7-3 and TRBJ2-2; D is undetermined. Germline-derived CDR1 and CDR2 are SGHTA and FQGTGA. The V gene lost 1 base and the J gene lost 4 bases, with 10 bases spanning the gap. The CDR3 covers 15 residues. The CDR3 sequence is CASSLNRPPTGELFF. The CDR3 DNA is TGTGCCAGCAGCTTAAACCGTCCCCCCACCGGGGAGCTGTTTTTT.

V and J are TRBV27 and TRBJ2-1; D is ambiguous. The CDR3 length is 12 residues. Trimming took 1 base from V and 8 from J, leaving 6 bases between them. Looked up from germline, CDR1 is MNHEY and CDR2 is SMNVEV (reference sequence). The CDR3 here is CASSLFGYEQFF. The CDR3 DNA reads TGTGCCAGCAGTTTATTCGGATATGAGCAGTTCTTC.

This clone was found once. The CDR3 here is CAISEPGGLAGGTHEQFF. The CDR3 DNA is TGTGCCATCAGTGAGCCGGGGGGCTTAGCGGGAGGTACGCATGAGCAGTTCTTC. This rearrangement joins TRBV10-3 to TRBJ2-1, with 10 bases lining up with TRBD2. The trim removed 2 bases at V and 8 bases at J, leaving 15 bases unmatched. Germline loops: CDR1 ENHRY, CDR2 SYGVKD. The CDR3 runs to 18 residues.

V gene TRBV5-1 combines with J gene TRBJ2-7; TRBD1 agrees at 10 bases. The CDR3 is 16 amino acids. V shed 4 bases and J 4 bases; nucleotides not matched to a gene: 11. The germline V gene has CDR1 SGHRS and CDR2 YFSETQ. In DNA form, the CDR3 reads TGCGCCAGCAGCCTAGACAGGGGGCGTCAGTCTTACGAGCAGTACTTC. It is translated as CASSLDRGRQSYEQYF.

V is TRBV13 and J is TRBJ2-7, with TRBD1 as a possible D gene (6 bases). Germline assignment: CDR1 PRHDT and CDR2 FYEKMQ (reference sequence). The V gene lost 5 bases and the J gene lost 3 bases, with 14 bases spanning the gap. The CDR3 consists of 14 residues. The chain's CDR3 is CASSPATGSYEQYF. The CDR3 DNA reads TGTGCCAGCAGCCCAGCGACAGGAAGCTACGAGCAGTACTTC.

This clone has only one observation. The chain combines TRBV2 with TRBJ2-5; D is perhaps TRBD1 (5 bases). There are 13 residues in the CDR3. V lost 6 bases and J 3 bases, leaving 11 bases between the germline ends. Germline CDR1 is SNHLY and CDR2 is FYNNEI. CDR3 sequence: CASRGGAEETQYF. Written as DNA, the CDR3 is TGTGCCAGCAGGGGTGGGGCGGAAGAGACCCAGTACTTC.

This chain links TRBV28 with TRBJ2-7; no definite D call. Trimming took off 5 bases at V and 2 bases at J, with 10 bases between the two ends. This CDR3 spans 13 amino acids. CDR1 MDHEN and CDR2 SYDVKM come from the germline V gene. The CDR3 region is CASSVRSPYEQYF. CDR3 DNA: TGTGCCAGCAGTGTGCGCAGTCCCTACGAGCAGTACTTC.

V and J are TRBV27 and TRBJ1-1, with D perhaps matching TRBD1 (6 bases). Germline assignment: CDR1 MNHEY and CDR2 SMNVEV (reference sequence). This CDR3 region has 15 residues. Trimming stripped 5 bases from V and 3 bases from J, with 16 bases between. The CDR3, as DNA: TGTGCCAGCAGTAGATTACAGGGAGGGGACACTGAAGCTTTCTTT. This codes for CASSRLQGGDTEAFF.

V gene TRBV30 combines with J gene TRBJ1-2, with 7 positions matching TRBD1. V shed 3 bases and J 0 bases; nucleotides not matched to a gene: 1. CDR1 GTSNPN and CDR2 SVGIG come from the germline V gene (reference sequence). This CDR3 has 13 amino acids. The CDR3 is CAWRGQSNYGYTF. The CDR3 coding sequence is TGTGCCTGGAGGGGACAGTCTAACTATGGCTACACCTTC.